This TCR beta chain was obtained from a study of blood T cell repertoires in COVID-19. At the level of the study: From the United States, Italy and Spain came samples of acute and convalescent COVID-19. T cells, B-cell-depleted T cells, or PBMCs supplied cDNA or gDNA.

Per germline, CDR1 SGHVS and CDR2 FQNEAQ. The J segment lost 3 bases and the V segment lost 4 bases, leaving 11 bases of the junction unmatched. This CDR3 spans 17 amino acids. Original analysis: The assay estimated nucleated cells by amplifying reference gene primers. The data were produced by immunoSEQ multiplex PCR, yet TCRdb's version contains in-frame clones alone and is incomplete. V, J and clone size reflect that table, while D and trimming were determined from the DNA. In the table there are 170,000 or so clones, around nine tenths of which are singletons. Sequencing was carried out using peripheral blood. The V call is TRBV7-8, the J call TRBJ2-3; TRBD1 aligns across 9 bases. The receptor comes from a man aged 35 to 55 with active or convalescent COVID-19. The CDR3 loop is CASSSHIGTGMTDTQYF. The CDR3 DNA reads TGTGCCAGCAGCTCCCATATCGGGACAGGGATGACAGATACGCAGTATTTT.